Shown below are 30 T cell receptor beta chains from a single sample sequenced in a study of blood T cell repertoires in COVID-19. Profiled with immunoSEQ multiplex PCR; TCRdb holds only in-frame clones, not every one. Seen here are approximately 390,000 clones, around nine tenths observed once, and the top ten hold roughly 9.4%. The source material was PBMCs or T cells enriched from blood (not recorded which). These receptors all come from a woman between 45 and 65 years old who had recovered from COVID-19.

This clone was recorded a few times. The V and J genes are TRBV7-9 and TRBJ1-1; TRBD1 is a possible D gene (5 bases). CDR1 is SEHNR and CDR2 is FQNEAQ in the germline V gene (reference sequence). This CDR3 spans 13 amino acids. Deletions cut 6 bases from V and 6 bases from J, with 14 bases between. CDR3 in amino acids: CASSSTEKSEAFF. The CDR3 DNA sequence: TGTGCCAGCAGTTCGACAGAGAAATCTGAAGCTTTCTTT.

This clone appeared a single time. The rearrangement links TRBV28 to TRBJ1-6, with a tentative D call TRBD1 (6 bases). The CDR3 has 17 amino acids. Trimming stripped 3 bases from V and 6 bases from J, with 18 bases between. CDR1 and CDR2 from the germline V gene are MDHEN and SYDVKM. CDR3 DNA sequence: TGTGCCAGCAGTTTGGTCCCGGCCAGGGGTATTAATTCACCCCTCCACTTT. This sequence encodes CASSLVPARGINSPLHF.

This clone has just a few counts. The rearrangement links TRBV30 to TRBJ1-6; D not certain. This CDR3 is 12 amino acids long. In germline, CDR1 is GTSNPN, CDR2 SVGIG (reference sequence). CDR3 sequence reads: CARREGNSPLHF. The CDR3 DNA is TGTGCTCGGCGGGAGGGAAATTCACCCCTCCACTTT.

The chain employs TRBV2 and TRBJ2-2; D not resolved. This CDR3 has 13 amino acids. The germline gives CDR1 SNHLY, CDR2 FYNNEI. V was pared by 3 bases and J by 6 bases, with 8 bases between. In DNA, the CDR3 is TGTGCCAGCAGTGAGCTATTAGCCGGGGAGCTGTTTTTT. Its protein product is CASSELLAGELFF.

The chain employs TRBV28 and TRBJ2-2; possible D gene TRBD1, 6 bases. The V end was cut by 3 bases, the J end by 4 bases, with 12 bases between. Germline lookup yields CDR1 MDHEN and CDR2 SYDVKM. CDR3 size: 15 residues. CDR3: CASSFFRGSTGELFF. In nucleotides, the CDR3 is TGTGCCAGCAGTTTTTTCAGGGGTTCCACCGGGGAGCTGTTTTTT.

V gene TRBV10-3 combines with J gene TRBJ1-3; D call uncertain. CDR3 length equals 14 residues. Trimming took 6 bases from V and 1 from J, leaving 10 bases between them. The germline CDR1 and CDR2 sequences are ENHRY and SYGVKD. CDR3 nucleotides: TGTGCCATCAGCGACTCGGTATCTGGAAACACCATATATTTT. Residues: CAISDSVSGNTIYF.

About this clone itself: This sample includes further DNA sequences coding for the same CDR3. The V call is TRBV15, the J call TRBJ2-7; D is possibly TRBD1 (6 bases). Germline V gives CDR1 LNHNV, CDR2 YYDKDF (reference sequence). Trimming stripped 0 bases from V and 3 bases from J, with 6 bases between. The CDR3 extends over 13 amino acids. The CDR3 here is CATSRDRGYEQYF. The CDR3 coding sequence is TGTGCCACCAGCAGAGACAGGGGCTACGAGCAGTACTTC. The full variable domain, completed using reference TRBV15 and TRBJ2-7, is DAMVIQNPRYQVTQFGKPVTLSCSQTLNHNVMYWYQQKSSQAPKLLFHYYDKDFNNEADTPDNFQSRRPNTSFCFLDIRSPGLGDTAMYLCATSRDRGYEQYFGPGTRLTVT.

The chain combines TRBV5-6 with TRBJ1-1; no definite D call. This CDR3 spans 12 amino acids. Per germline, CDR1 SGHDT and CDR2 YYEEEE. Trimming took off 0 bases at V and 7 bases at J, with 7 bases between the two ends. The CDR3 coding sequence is TGTGCCAGCAGCTTGGTGGTCAGTGAAGCTTTCTTT. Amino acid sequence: CASSLVVSEAFF.

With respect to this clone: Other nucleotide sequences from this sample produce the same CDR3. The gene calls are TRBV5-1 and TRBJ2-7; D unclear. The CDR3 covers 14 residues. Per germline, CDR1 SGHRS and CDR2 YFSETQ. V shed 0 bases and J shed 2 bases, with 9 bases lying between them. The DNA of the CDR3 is TGCGCCAGCAGCTTGGGCGGCGGAACCTACGAGCAGTACTTC. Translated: CASSLGGGTYEQYF.

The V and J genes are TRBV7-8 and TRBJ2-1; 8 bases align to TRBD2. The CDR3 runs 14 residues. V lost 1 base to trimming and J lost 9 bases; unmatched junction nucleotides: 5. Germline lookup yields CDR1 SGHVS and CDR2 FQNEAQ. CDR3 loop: CASSLGGGGTEQFF. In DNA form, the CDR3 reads TGTGCCAGCAGCTTAGGGGGCGGGGGGACTGAGCAGTTCTTC.

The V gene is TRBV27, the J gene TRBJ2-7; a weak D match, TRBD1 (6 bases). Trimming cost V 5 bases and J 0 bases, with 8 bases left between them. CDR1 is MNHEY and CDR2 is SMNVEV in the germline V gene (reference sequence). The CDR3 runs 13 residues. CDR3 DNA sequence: TGTGCCAGCAGTGGGGACACCTCCTACGAGCAGTACTTC. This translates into CASSGDTSYEQYF.

The CDR3 loop reads CASSPGRGTYGYTF. In DNA form, the CDR3 reads TGCGCCAGCAGCCCCGGGCGCGGGACCTATGGCTACACCTTC. The chain is built from TRBV4-1 and TRBJ1-2; D is possibly TRBD1 (5 bases). Trimming left V 4 bases short and J 4 bases short, with 13 bases between. CDR1 MGHRA and CDR2 YSYEKL come from the germline V gene. The length of the CDR3 is 14 residues.

The CDR3 region has the DNA TGTGCCAGCAGACCTCCCGGGACTAGCGACAATGAGCAGTTCTTC. Encoded protein: CASRPPGTSDNEQFF. V and J are TRBV9 and TRBJ2-1; 10 bases line up with TRBD2. The CDR3 extends over 15 amino acids. Unmatched junction bases numbered 7, after V lost 5 bases and J lost 5 bases. Looked up from germline, CDR1 is SGDLS and CDR2 is YYNGEE.

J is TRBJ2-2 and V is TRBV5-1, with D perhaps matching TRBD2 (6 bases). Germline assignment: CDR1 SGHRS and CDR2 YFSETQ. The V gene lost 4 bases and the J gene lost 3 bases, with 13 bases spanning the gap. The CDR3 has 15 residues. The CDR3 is CASSPRDSYTGELFF. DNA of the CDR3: TGCGCCAGCAGCCCCCGGGACTCCTACACCGGGGAGCTGTTTTTT.

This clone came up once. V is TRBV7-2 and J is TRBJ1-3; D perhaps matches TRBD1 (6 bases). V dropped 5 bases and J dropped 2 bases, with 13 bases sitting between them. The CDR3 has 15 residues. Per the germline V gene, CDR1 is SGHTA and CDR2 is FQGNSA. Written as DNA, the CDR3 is TGTGCCAGCAGCCCCCAAGACAGGACTGGAAACACCATATATTTT. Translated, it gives CASSPQDRTGNTIYF.

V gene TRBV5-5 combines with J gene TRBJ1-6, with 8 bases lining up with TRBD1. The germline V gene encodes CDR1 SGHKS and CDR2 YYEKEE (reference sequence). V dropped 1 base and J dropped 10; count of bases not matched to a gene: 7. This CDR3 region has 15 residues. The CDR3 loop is CASSLFQGARSPLHF. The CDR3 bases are TGTGCCAGCAGCTTGTTTCAGGGGGCGAGGTCACCCCTCCACTTT.

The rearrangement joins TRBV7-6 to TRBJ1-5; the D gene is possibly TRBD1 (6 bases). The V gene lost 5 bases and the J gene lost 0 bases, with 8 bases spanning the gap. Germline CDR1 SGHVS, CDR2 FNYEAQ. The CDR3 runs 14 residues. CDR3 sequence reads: CASSPGVSNQPQHF. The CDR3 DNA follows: TGTGCCAGCAGCCCAGGGGTTAGCAATCAGCCCCAGCATTTT. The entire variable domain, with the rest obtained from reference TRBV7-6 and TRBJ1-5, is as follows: GAGVSQSPRYKVTKRGQDVALRCDPISGHVSLYWYRQALGQGPEFLTYFNYEAQQDKSGLPNDRFSAERPEGSISTLTIQRTEQRDSAMYRCASSPGVSNQPQHFGDGTRLSIL.

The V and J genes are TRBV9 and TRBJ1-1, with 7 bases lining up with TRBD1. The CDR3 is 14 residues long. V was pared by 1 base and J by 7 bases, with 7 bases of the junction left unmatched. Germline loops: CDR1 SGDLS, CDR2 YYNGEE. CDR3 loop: CASSVTEGASEAFF. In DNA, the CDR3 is TGTGCCAGCAGCGTAACCGAGGGGGCGAGTGAAGCTTTCTTT.

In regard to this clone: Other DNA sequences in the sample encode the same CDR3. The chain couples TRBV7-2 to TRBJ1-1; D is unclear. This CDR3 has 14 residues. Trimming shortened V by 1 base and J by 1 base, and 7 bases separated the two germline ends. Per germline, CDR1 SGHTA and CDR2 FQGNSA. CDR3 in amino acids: CASSLGGRNTEAFF. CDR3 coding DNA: TGTGCCAGCAGCTTAGGTGGCCGGAACACTGAAGCTTTCTTT.

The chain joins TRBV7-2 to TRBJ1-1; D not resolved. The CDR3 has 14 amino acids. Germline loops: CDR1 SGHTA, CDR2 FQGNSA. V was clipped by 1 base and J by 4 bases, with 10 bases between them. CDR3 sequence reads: CASSLGSGFTEAFF. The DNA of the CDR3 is TGTGCCAGCAGCTTAGGGTCGGGGTTCACTGAAGCTTTCTTT.

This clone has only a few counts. The CDR3 loop is CASSLGTSLEQYF. The CDR3 DNA follows: TGTGCCAGCAGCTTAGGGACATCACTCGAGCAGTACTTC. The genes are TRBV13 and TRBJ2-7; D remains ambiguous. This CDR3 comprises 13 residues. From germline, CDR1 is PRHDT and CDR2 FYEKMQ (reference sequence). V was pared by 0 bases and J by 6 bases, with 9 bases between.

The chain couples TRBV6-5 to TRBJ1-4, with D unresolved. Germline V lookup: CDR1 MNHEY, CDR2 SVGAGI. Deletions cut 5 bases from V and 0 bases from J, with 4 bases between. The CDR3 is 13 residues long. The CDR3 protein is CASSPATNEKLFF. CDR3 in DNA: TGTGCCAGCAGTCCTGCAACTAATGAAAAACTGTTTTTT.

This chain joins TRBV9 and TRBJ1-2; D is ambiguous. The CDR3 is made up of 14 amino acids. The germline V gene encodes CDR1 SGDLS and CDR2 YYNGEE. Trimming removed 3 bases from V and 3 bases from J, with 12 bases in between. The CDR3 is CASSAQGGHYGYTF. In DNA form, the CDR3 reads TGTGCCAGCAGCGCCCAAGGAGGGCACTATGGCTACACCTTC.

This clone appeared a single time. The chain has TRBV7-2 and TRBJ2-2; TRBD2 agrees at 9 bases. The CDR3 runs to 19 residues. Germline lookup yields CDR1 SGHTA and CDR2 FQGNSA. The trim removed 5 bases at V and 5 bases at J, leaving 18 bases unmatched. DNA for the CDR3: TGTGCCAGCAGCCCGCCGACTGGGGCAGCGGGGGGCCCTACCGGGGAGCTGTTTTTT. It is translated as CASSPPTGAAGGPTGELFF.

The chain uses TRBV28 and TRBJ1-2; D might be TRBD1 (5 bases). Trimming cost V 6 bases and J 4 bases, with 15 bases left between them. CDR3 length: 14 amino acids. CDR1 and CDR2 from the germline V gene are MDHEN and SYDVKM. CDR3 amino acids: CASSQGVAGYGYTF. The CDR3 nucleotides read TGTGCCAGCAGCCAGGGCGTGGCAGGCTATGGCTACACCTTC.

This CDR3 is CASSPGDRGRLGEKLFF. CDR3 in DNA: TGTGCCAGCAGCCCGGGGGACAGGGGGCGCTTAGGTGAAAAACTGTTTTTT. This sequence joins TRBV5-6 and TRBJ1-4, with 12 bases matching TRBD1. CDR3 size: 17 residues. Looked up from germline, CDR1 is SGHDT and CDR2 is YYEEEE. The trim removed 4 bases at V and 7 bases at J, leaving 11 bases unmatched.

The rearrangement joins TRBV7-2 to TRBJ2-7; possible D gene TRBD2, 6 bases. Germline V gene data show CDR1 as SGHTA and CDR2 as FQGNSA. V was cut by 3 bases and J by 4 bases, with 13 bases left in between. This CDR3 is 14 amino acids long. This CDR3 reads CASSFANGGYEQYF. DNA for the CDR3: TGTGCCAGCAGCTTTGCCAACGGGGGATACGAGCAGTACTTC.

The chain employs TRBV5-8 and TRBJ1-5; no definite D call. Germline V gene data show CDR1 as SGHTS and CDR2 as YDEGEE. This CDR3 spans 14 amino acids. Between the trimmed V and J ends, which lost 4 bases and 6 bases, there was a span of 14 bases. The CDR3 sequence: CASSPSHRSQPQHF. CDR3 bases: TGTGCCAGCAGCCCCTCACACCGGAGTCAGCCCCAGCATTTT.

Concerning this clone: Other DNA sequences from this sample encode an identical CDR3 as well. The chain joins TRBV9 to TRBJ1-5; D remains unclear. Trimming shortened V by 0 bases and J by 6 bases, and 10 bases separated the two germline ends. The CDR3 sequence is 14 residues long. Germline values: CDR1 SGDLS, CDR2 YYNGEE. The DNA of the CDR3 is TGTGCCAGCAGCGTAGACGGTGCGGGTCAGCCCCAGCATTTT. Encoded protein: CASSVDGAGQPQHF.

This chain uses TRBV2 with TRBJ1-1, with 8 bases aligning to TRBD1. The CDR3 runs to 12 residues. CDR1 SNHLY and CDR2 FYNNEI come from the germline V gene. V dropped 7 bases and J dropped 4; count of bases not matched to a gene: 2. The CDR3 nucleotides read TGTGCCAGCACGCAGGGGGCCACTGAAGCTTTCTTT. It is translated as CASTQGATEAFF.